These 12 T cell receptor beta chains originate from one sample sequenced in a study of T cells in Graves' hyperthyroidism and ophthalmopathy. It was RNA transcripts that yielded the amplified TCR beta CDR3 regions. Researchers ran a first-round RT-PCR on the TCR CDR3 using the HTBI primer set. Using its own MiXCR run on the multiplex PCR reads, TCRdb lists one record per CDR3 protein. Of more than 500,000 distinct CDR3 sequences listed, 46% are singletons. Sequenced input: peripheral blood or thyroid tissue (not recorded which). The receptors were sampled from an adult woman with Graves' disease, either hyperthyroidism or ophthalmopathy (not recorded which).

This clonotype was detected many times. CDR3 sequence reads: CASSPPPSFETQYF. The CDR3 bases are TGTGCCAGCAGCCCCCCCCCTAGCTTCGAGACCCAGTACTTC. V and J are TRBV7-2 and TRBJ2-5; a weak D match, TRBD2 (5 bases). Per the germline V gene, CDR1 is SGHTA and CDR2 is FQGNSA. Trimming removed 5 bases at V and 5 bases at J, with 15 bases between. The CDR3 length is 14 residues.

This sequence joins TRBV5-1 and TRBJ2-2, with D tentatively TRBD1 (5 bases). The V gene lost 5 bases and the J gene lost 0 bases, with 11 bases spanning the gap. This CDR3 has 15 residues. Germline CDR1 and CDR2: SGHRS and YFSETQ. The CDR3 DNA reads TGCGCCAGCAGTTCCGACAGTCCGAACACCGGGGAGCTGTTTTTT. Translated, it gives CASSSDSPNTGELFF.

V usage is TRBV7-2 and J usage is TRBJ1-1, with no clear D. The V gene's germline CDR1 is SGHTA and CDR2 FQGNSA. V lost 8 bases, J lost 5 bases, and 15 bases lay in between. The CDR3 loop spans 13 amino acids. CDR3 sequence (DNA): TGTGCCAGCCACCCCAACGGATATACTGAAGCTTTCTTT. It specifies CASHPNGYTEAFF.

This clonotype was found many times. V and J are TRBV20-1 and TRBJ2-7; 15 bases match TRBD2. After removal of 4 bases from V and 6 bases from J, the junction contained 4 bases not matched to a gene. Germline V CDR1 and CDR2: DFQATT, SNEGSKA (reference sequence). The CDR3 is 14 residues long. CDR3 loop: CSAMRTSGRGEQYF. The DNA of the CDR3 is TGCAGTGCTATGAGGACTAGCGGGAGGGGCGAGCAGTACTTC.

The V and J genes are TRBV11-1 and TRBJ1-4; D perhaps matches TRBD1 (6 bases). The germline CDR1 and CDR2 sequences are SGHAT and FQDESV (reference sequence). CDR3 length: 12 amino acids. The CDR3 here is CARGTGGEKLFF. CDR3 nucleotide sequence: TGTGCTAGAGGGACCGGGGGCGAAAAACTGTTTTTT.

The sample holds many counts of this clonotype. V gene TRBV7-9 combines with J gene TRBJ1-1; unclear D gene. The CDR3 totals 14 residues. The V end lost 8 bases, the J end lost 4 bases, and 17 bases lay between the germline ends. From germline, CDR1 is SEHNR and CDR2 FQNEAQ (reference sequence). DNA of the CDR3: TGTGCCAGCCTCCCCGGTATAATGGCCACTGAAGCTTTCTTT. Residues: CASLPGIMATEAFF.

CDR3 sequence reads: CASTSRETQYF. The DNA for the CDR3 is TGTGCCAGCACGAGTAGGGAGACCCAGTACTTC. This chain joins TRBV2 and TRBJ2-5; no firm D call. The germline V gene has CDR1 SNHLY and CDR2 FYNNEI. Trimming pared 7 bases from V and 5 bases from J, leaving 8 bases between. This CDR3 has 11 amino acids.

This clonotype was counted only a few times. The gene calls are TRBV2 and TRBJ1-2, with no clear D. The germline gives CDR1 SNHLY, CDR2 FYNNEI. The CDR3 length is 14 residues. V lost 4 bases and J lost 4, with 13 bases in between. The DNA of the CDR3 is TGTGCCAGCAGTGGTGAGGGTTTGATCTATGGCTACACCTTC. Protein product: CASSGEGLIYGYTF.

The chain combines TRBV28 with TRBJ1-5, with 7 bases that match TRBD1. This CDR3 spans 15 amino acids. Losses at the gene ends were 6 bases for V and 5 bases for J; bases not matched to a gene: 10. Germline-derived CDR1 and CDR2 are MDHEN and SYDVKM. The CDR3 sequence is CASSSDRKTYQPQHF. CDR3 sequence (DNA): TGTGCCAGCAGCTCGGACAGGAAAACTTATCAGCCCCAGCATTTT.

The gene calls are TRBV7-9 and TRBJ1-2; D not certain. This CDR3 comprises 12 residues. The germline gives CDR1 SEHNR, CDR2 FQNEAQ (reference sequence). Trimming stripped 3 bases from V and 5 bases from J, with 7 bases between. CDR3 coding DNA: TGTGCCAGCAGCTTGTGGGAATATGGCTACACCTTC. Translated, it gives CASSLWEYGYTF.

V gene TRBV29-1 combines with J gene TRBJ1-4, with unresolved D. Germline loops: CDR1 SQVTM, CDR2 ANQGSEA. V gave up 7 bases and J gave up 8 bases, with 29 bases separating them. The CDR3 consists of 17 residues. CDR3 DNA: TGCAGCGCCCTGGGGTATATAGGCTGGAACAGTAGGGAAAAACTGTTTTTT. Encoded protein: CSALGYIGWNSREKLFF. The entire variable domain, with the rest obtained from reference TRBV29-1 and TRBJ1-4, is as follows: SAVISQKPSRDICQRGTSLTIQCQVDSQVTMMFWYRQQPGQSLTLIATANQGSEATYESGFVIDKFPISRPNLTFSTLTVSNMSPEDSSIYLCSALGYIGWNSREKLFFGSGTQLSVL.

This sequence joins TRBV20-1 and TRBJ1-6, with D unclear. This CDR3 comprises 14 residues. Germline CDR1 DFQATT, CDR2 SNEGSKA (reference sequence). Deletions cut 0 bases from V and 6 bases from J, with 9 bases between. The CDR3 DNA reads TGCAGTGCTAGAGACCCAGGCTCTAATTCACCCCTCCACTTT. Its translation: CSARDPGSNSPLHF.